Shown below are 12 T cell receptor beta chains from a single sample sequenced in a study of technical replicates of blood from a handful of donors. The method was immunoSEQ multiplex PCR; TCRdb's version includes in-frame clones alone and lacks a portion of them. The sample yields around 93,000 clones, around 96% seen once. Specimen: T cells isolated from PBMCs. The origin of the receptors is a human donor in good health.

This rearrangement joins TRBV14 to TRBJ2-7; no definite D call. The V gene's germline CDR1 is SGHDN and CDR2 FVKESK. The CDR3 totals 14 residues. Trimming shortened V by 1 base and J by 1 base, and 8 bases separated the two germline ends. CDR3 loop: CASSQGYVSYEQYF. CDR3 sequence (DNA): TGTGCCAGCAGCCAAGGCTACGTTTCCTACGAGCAGTACTTC.

J is TRBJ2-2 and V is TRBV19, with 8 bases aligning to TRBD1. The germline CDR1 and CDR2 sequences are LNHDA and SQIVND (reference sequence). Losses at the gene ends were 7 bases for V and 6 bases for J; bases not matched to a gene: 7. CDR3 length equals 14 residues. The DNA of the CDR3 is TGTGCCAGTACCGGACAGGGTAGTTCCGGGGAGCTGTTTTTT. Translation: CASTGQGSSGELFF.

The V call is TRBV18, the J call TRBJ1-1; weak D call: TRBD1 (5 bases). V lost 3 bases to trimming and J lost 1 base, with 18 bases between them. The CDR3 contains 17 residues. Germline values: CDR1 KGHSH, CDR2 LQKENI. CDR3 nucleotide sequence: TGTGCCAGCTCACCCATTCAGCAAGGAGGGACGAACACTGAAGCTTTCTTT. It codes for CASSPIQQGGTNTEAFF.

V is TRBV11-2 and J is TRBJ1-5, with D possibly matching TRBD1 (5 bases). This CDR3 has 13 residues. The V and J ends lost 5 bases and 6 bases respectively, with 11 bases between them. CDR1 and CDR2 from the germline V gene are SGHAT and FQNNGV. In DNA, the CDR3 is TGTGCCAGCAGCCGGGGGAGATTTCAGCCCCAGCATTTT. Encoded protein: CASSRGRFQPQHF.

This clone was detected once. V and J are TRBV15 and TRBJ2-7, with D possibly TRBD2 on 6 matching bases. There are 15 residues in the CDR3. V was cut by 5 bases and J by 5 bases, with 19 bases left in between. CDR1 is LNHNV and CDR2 is YYDKDF in the germline V gene (reference sequence). This chain's CDR3 is CATSGLRDSSHEQYF. The CDR3 coding sequence is TGTGCCACCAGCGGATTACGGGACTCCTCTCACGAGCAGTACTTC. Filled out from reference TRBV15 and TRBJ2-7, the complete variable domain reads DAMVIQNPRYQVTQFGKPVTLSCSQTLNHNVMYWYQQKSSQAPKLLFHYYDKDFNNEADTPDNFQSRRPNTSFCFLDIRSPGLGDTAMYLCATSGLRDSSHEQYFGPGTRLTVT.

Here the CDR3 DNA reads TGTGCCAGCAGGACAGGGAGCTCCTACAATGAGCAGTTCTTC. Its protein product is CASRTGSSYNEQFF. This chain connects TRBV5-5 to TRBJ2-1, with TRBD1 matching 7 bases. This CDR3 has 14 amino acids. Per the germline V gene, CDR1 is SGHKS and CDR2 is YYEKEE (reference sequence). V was clipped by 5 bases and J by 0 bases; unmatched bases: 2. Full variable domain (outside the CDR3, taken from reference TRBV5-5 and TRBJ2-1): DAGVTQSPTHLIKTRGQQVTLRCSPISGHKSVSWYQQVLGQGPQFIFQYYEKEERGRGNFPDRFSARQFPNYSSELNVNALLLGDSALYLCASRTGSSYNEQFFGPGTRLTVL.

This chain uses TRBV12-5 with TRBJ2-7, with a weak D call TRBD1 (6 bases). The CDR3 totals 14 residues. Trimming removed 1 base from V and 3 bases from J, with 10 bases in between. CDR1 and CDR2 from the germline V gene are LGHNT and FRNRAP. DNA for the CDR3: TGTGCTAGTGGTTTGGAGTTCAGGGGCTACGAGCAGTACTTC. Its protein is CASGLEFRGYEQYF. Full variable domain (outside the CDR3, taken from reference TRBV12-5 and TRBJ2-7): DARVTQTPRHKVTEMGQEVTMRCQPILGHNTVFWYRQTMMQGLELLAYFRNRAPLDDSGMPKDRFSAEMPDATLATLKIQPSEPRDSAVYFCASGLEFRGYEQYFGPGTRLTVT.

The chain joins TRBV5-4 to TRBJ2-7, with D perhaps matching TRBD1 (6 bases). This CDR3 contains 15 residues. The ends were cut back, 2 bases at V and 3 bases at J, with 15 bases in the middle. Germline CDR1 and CDR2: SGHNT and YYREEE (reference sequence). CDR3 sequence (DNA): TGTGCCAGCAGCTTTAGTGGGACACCCAACTACGAGCAGTACTTC. Its translation is CASSFSGTPNYEQYF. Looking up the rest from reference TRBV5-4 and TRBJ2-7 gives the full variable domain: ETGVTQSPTHLIKTRGQQVTLRCSSQSGHNTVSWYQQALGQGPQFIFQYYREEENGRGNFPPRFSGLQFPNYSSELNVNALELDDSALYLCASSFSGTPNYEQYFGPGTRLTVT.

V gene TRBV5-1 combines with J gene TRBJ1-2; TRBD1 is a possible D gene (5 bases). V lost 0 bases and J 6 bases, leaving 9 bases between the germline ends. Germline CDR1 and CDR2: SGHRS and YFSETQ. The CDR3 runs 13 residues. Here the CDR3 reads CASSLGGFDGYTF. DNA of the CDR3: TGCGCCAGCAGCTTGGGGGGCTTTGATGGCTACACCTTC.

This clone was seen once. V and J are TRBV2 and TRBJ1-1, with a tentative D call TRBD1 (6 bases). With 2 bases removed from V and 2 bases from J, the gap between germline ends came to 15 bases. The germline CDR1 and CDR2 sequences are SNHLY and FYNNEI. The CDR3 has 16 residues. CDR3 nucleotides: TGTGCCAGCAGTGAAATGGCTCCAGGGGCCAACACTGAAGCTTTCTTT. Its translation is CASSEMAPGANTEAFF.

The gene calls are TRBV11-3 and TRBJ2-1; perhaps TRBD2 as D (6 bases). The CDR3 runs 14 residues. With 5 bases removed from V and 10 bases from J, the gap between germline ends came to 18 bases. CDR1 and CDR2 from the germline V gene are SGHNT and YENEEA. DNA of the CDR3: TGTGCCAGCAGCCCTAACGCGGGGAAAGGAGAGCAGTTCTTC. This translates into CASSPNAGKGEQFF.

The rearrangement links TRBV11-2 to TRBJ2-1; D might be TRBD2 (6 bases). From germline, CDR1 is SGHAT and CDR2 FQNNGV. The CDR3 totals 20 residues. Trimming removed 0 bases at V and 2 bases at J, with 23 bases between. Written as DNA, the CDR3 is TGTGCCAGCAGCTTAGATTATTTGGGGGAGGCATCCATTGCCTACAATGAGCAGTTCTTC. Residues: CASSLDYLGEASIAYNEQFF.